Below, one T cell receptor (beta chain) is given with its context. The data belong to a study of CD8+CD57+ T cells in acquired aplastic anemia. TCR beta VDJ combinations and CDR3 sequences were profiled from genomic DNA. TCRdb used MiXCR to reprocess the reads, holding one entry per CDR3 protein. The table records a few hundred thousand distinct CDR3 sequences, around 82% of them present only once. All patients picked for sequencing had shown, by flow cytometry, an expansion of CD8+CD57+ cells. The CDR3 covers 14 residues. From germline, CDR1 is SGHNT and CDR2 YENEEA. The germline V and J ends were trimmed by 6 bases and 6 bases, with 16 bases remaining between them.

The rearrangement joins TRBV11-3 to TRBJ2-3; D gene uncertain. Sequencing was performed on sorted CD4+, CD8+, or CD8+CD57+ T cells (not recorded which) from PBMCs. This clonotype was obtained from a human donor with aplastic anemia. The CDR3 loop reads CASSGLGQPDTQYF. As DNA, the CDR3 is TGTGCCAGCAGTGGATTAGGGCAGCCCGATACGCAGTATTTT.